Listed here is a single T cell receptor (beta chain). Its antigen remains unidentified. One junction end does not reproduce the germline sequence, and a read error may be involved. This CDR3 has 15 amino acids. Germline V gene sequence: CDR1 SEHNR, CDR2 FQNEAQ (reference sequence). This sample is part of a study of cytomegalovirus exposure and HLA in healthy donors. Study-level findings and limits: Association of 15,000 to 20,000 TCR beta sequences with HLA alleles was found at 0.05 false discovery rate in a later analysis.

The PCR used 60 Vbeta and 13 Jbeta primers. Clones were sequenced by immunoSEQ multiplex PCR, and TCRdb holds only the in-frame ones, with some missing. This sample has some 150,000 clones, with around 84% found just once. The chain has TRBV7-9 and TRBJ2-6, with 7 nucleotides matching TRBD1. The TCR originated in a woman between 18 and 29 years old in good health and CMV-seronegative. The source material was PBMCs. The CDR3 reads CSSSPQGRGANVLTF. The CDR3 DNA is TGTTCCAGCAGCCCACAGGGGAGAGGGGCCAACGTCCTGACTTTC.